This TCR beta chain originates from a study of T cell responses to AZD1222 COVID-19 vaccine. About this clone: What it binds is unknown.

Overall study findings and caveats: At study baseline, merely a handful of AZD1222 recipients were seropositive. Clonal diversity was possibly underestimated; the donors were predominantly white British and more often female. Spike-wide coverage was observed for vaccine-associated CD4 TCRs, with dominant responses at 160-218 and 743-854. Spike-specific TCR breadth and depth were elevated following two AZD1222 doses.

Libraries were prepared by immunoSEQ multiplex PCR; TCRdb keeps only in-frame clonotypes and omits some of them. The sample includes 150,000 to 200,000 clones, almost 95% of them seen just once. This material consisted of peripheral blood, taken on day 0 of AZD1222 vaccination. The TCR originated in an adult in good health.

The CDR3 bases are TGTGCCAGCAGCTGCGACAGGCACTACGAGCAGTACGTC. Translated, it gives CASSCDRHYEQYV. The chain couples TRBV12-1 to TRBJ2-7; TRBD1, the table's D call, was not compared with the DNA. TRBV12-1 represents a pseudogene. This CDR3 is built from 13 residues.